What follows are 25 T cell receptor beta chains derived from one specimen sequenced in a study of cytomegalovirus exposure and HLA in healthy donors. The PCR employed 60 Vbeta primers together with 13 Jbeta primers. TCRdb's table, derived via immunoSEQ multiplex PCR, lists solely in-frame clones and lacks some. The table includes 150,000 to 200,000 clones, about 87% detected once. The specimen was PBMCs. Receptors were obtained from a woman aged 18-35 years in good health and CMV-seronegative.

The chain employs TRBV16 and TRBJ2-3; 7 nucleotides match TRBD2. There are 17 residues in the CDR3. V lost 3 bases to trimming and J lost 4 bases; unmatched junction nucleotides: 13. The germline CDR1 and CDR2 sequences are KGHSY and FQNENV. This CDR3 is CASSQVRTGTTPDTQYF. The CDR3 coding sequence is TGTGCCAGCAGCCAGGTCAGAACCGGGACTACTCCAGATACGCAGTATTTT.

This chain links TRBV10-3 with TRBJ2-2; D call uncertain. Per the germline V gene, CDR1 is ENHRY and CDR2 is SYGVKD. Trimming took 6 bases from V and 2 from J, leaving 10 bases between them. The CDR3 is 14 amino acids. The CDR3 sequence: CAIRRDTNTGELFF. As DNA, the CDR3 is TGTGCCATCAGAAGAGACACTAACACCGGGGAGCTGTTTTTT.

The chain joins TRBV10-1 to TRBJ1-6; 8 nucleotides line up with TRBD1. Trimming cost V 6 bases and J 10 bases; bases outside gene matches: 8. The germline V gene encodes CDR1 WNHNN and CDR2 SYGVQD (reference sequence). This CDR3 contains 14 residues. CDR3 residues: CASREDRVSSPLHF. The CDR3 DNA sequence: TGCGCCAGCAGGGAGGACAGGGTATCGTCACCCCTCCACTTT.

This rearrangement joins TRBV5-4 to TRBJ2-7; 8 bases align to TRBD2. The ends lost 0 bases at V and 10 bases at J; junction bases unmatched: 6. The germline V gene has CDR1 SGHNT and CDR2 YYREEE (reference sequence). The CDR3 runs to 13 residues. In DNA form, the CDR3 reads TGTGCCAGCAGCTTGGGCAGCGGGGGCCCTCAGTACTTC. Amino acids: CASSLGSGGPQYF.

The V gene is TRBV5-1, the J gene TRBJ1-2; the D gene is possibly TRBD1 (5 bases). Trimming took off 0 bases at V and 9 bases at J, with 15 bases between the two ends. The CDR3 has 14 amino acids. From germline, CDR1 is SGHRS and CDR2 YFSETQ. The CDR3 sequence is CASSLDRLGGSYTF. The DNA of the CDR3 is TGCGCCAGCAGCTTGGACAGGTTAGGAGGGAGCTACACCTTC.

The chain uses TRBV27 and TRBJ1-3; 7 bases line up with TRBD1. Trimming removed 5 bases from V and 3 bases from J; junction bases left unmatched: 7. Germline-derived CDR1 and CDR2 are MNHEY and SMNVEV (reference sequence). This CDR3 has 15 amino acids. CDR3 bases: TGTGCCAGCAGTGCCGAAGGGGGCTATGGAAACACCATATATTTT. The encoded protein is CASSAEGGYGNTIYF.

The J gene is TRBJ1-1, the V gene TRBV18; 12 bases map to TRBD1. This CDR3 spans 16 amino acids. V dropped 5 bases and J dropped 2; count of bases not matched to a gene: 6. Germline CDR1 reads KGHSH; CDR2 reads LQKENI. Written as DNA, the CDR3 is TGTGCCAGCTCAACCCGGGACAGGGGGCCTAACACTGAAGCTTTCTTT. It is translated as CASSTRDRGPNTEAFF.

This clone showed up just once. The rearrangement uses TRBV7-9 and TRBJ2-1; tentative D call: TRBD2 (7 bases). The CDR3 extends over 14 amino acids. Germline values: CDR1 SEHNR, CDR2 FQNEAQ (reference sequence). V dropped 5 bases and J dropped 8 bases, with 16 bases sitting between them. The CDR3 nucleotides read TGTGCCAGCAGCCCCAATCGCGGGGGCCATGAGCAGTTCTTC. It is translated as CASSPNRGGHEQFF. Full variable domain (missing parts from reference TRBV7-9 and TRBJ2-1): DTGVSQNPRHKITKRGQNVTFRCDPISEHNRLYWYRQTLGQGPEFLTYFQNEAQLEKSRLLSDRFSAERPKGSFSTLEIQRTEQGDSAMYLCASSPNRGGHEQFFGPGTRLTVL.

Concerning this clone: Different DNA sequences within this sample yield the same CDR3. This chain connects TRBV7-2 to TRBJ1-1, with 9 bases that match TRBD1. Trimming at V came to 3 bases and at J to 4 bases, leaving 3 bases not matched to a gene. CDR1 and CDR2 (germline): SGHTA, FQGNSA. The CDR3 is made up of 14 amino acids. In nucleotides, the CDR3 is TGTGCCAGCAGCTTCACGACAGGGGGCACTGAAGCTTTCTTT. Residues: CASSFTTGGTEAFF.

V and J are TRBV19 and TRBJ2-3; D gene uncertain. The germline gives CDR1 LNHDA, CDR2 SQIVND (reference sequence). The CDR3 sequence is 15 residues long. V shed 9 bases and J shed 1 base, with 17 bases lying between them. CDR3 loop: CASQNMVAGTDTQYF. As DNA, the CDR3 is TGTGCCAGCCAGAATATGGTCGCTGGCACAGATACGCAGTATTTT.

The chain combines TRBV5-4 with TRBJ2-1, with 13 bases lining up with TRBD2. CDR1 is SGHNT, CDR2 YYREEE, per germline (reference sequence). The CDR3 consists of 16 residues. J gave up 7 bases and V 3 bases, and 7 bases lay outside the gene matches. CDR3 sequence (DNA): TGTGCCAGCAGCTCCGGACTAGCGGGAGAGTGGAATGAGCAGTTCTTC. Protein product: CASSSGLAGEWNEQFF.

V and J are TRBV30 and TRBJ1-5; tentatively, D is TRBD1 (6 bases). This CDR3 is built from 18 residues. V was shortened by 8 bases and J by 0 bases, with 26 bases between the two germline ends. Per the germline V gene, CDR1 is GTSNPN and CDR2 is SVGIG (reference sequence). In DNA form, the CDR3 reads TGTGCCCGCCGATCGGACAGTCGGGTCGGGGTTAGCAATCAGCCCCAGCATTTT. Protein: CARRSDSRVGVSNQPQHF.

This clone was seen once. The CDR3: CASSPFTNPSGNTIYF. CDR3 nucleotide sequence: TGTGCCAGCAGCCCCTTTACTAATCCCTCGGGAAACACCATATATTTT. The chain has TRBV5-5 and TRBJ1-3, with D unresolved. The CDR3 contains 16 residues. Trimming took off 4 bases at V and 4 bases at J, with 18 bases between the two ends. The V gene's germline CDR1 is SGHKS and CDR2 YYEKEE (reference sequence).

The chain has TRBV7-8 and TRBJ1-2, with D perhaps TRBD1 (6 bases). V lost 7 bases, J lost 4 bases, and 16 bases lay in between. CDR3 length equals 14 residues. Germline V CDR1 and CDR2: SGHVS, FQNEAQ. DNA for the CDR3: TGTGCCAGCACCCCAGGGGTGGCGTTCTATGGCTACACCTTC. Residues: CASTPGVAFYGYTF.

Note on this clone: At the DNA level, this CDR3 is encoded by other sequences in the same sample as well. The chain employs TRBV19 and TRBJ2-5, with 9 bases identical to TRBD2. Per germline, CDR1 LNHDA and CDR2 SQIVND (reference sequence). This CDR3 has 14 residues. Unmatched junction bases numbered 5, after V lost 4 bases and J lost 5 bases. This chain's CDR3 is CASSRAGGGETQYF. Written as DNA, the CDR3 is TGTGCCAGTAGTAGAGCGGGGGGAGGGGAGACCCAGTACTTC.

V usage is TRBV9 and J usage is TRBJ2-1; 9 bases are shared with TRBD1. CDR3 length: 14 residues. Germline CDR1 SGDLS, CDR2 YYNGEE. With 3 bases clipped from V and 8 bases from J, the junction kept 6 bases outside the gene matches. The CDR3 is CASSAGTGFYEQFF. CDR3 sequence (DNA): TGTGCCAGCAGCGCCGGGACAGGGTTTTATGAGCAGTTCTTC.

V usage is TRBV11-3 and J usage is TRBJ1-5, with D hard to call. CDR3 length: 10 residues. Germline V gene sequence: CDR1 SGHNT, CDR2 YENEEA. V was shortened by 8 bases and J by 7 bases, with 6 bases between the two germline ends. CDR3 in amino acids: CASHTQPQHF. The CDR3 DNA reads TGTGCCAGCCACACCCAGCCCCAGCATTTT.

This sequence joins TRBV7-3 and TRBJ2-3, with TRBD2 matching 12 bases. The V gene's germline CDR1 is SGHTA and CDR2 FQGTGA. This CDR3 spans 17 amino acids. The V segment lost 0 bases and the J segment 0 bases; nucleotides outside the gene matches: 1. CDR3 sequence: CASSLTGTSGSTDTQYF. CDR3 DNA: TGTGCCAGCAGCTTAACCGGGACTAGCGGGAGCACAGATACGCAGTATTTT.

CDR3 DNA: TGCGCCAGCAGCTTGGCCGGTGGGACAGGGGGAAGAATGAACACTGAAGCTTTCTTT. Encoded protein: CASSLAGGTGGRMNTEAFF. The chain uses TRBV5-1 and TRBJ1-1; 11 positions agree with TRBD1. Germline V lookup: CDR1 SGHRS, CDR2 YFSETQ. This CDR3 comprises 19 residues. The ends lost 0 bases at V and 0 bases at J; junction bases unmatched: 10. Full variable domain (rest looked up from reference TRBV5-1 and TRBJ1-1): KAGVTQTPRYLIKTRGQQVTLSCSPISGHRSVSWYQQTPGQGLQFLFEYFSETQRNKGNFPGRFSGRQFSNSRSEMNVSTLELGDSALYLCASSLAGGTGGRMNTEAFFGQGTRLTVV.

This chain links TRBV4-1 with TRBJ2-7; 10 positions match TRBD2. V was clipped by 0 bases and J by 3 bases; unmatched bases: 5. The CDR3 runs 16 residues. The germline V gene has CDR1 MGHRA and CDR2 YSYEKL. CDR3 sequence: CASSQEELAGIYEQYF. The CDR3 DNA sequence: TGCGCCAGCAGCCAAGAGGAACTAGCGGGGATCTACGAGCAGTACTTC.

DNA for the CDR3: TGTGCCAGCAGCCCCCAGGGGTGGGTCTCCATGAACACTGAAGCTTTCTTT. This translates into CASSPQGWVSMNTEAFF. The chain couples TRBV2 to TRBJ1-1, with TRBD1 as a possible D gene (6 bases). This CDR3 is built from 17 residues. The germline V and J ends were trimmed by 6 bases and 0 bases, with 20 bases remaining between them. CDR1 is SNHLY, CDR2 FYNNEI, per germline.

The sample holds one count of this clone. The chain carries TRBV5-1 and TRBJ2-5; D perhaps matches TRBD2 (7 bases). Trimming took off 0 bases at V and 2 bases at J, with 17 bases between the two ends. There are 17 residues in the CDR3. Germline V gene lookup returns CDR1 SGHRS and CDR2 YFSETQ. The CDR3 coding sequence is TGCGCCAGCAGCTTGGGCTTGCGGGGGCTTAATCAAGAGACCCAGTACTTC. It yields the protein CASSLGLRGLNQETQYF. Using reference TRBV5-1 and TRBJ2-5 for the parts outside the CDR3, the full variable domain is KAGVTQTPRYLIKTRGQQVTLSCSPISGHRSVSWYQQTPGQGLQFLFEYFSETQRNKGNFPGRFSGRQFSNSRSEMNVSTLELGDSALYLCASSLGLRGLNQETQYFGPGTRLLVL.

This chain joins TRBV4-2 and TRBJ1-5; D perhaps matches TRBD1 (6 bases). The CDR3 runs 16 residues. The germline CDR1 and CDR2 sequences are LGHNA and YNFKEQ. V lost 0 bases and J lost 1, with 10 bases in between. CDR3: CASSQEWGQSNQPQHF. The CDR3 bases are TGTGCCAGCAGCCAAGAATGGGGGCAAAGCAATCAGCCCCAGCATTTT.

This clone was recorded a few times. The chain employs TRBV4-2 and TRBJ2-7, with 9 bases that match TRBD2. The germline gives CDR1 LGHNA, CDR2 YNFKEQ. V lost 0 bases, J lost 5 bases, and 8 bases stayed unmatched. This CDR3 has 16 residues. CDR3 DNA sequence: TGTGCCAGCAGCCAAGATACAACGCGGGAGGGGCACGAGCAGTACTTC. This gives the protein CASSQDTTREGHEQYF.

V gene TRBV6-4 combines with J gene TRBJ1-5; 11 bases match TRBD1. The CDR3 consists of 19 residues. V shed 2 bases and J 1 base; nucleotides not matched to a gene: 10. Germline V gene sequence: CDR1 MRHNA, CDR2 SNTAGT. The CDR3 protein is CASSDGRTGGPWSNQPQHF. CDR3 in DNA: TGTGCCAGCAGTGACGGCCGGACAGGGGGCCCGTGGAGCAATCAGCCCCAGCATTTT.